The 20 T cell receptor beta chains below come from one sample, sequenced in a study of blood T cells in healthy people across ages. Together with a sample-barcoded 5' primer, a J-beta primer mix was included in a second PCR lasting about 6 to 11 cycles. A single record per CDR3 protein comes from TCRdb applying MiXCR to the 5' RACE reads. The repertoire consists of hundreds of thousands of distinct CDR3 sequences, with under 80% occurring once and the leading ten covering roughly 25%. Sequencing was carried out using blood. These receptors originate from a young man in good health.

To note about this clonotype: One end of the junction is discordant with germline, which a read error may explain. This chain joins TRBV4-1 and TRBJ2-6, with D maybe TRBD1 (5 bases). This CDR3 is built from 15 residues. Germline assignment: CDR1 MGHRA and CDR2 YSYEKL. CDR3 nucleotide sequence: TGCGCCAGCAGCCAAGCTCCTCCTGGGGCCGACGTCCTGACTTTC. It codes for CASSQAPPGADVLTF.

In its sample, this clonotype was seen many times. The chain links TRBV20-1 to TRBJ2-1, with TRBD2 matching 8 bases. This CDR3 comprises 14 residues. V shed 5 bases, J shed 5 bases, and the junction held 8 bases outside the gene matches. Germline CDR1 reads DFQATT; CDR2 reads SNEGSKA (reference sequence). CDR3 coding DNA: TGCAGTGCTGGGGCAGGGACTAGAGACAATGAGCAGTTCTTC. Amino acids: CSAGAGTRDNEQFF.

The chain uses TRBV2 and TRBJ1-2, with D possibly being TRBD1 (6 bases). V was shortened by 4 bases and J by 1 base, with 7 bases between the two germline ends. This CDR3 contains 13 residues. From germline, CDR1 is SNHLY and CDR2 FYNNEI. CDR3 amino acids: CASSGTVNYGYTF. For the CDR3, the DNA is TGTGCCAGCAGTGGGACAGTTAACTATGGCTACACCTTC.

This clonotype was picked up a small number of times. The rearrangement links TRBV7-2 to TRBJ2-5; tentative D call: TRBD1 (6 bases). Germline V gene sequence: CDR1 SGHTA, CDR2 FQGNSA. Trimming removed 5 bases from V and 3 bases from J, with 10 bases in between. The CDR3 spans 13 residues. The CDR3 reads CASSLRTEETQYF. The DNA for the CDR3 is TGTGCCAGCAGCCTCCGGACAGAAGAGACCCAGTACTTC.

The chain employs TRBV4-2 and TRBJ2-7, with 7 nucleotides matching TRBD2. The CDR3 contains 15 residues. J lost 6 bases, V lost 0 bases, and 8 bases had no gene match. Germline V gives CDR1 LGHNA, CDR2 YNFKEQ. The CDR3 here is CASSQDAGVSCEQYF. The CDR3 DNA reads TGTGCCAGCAGCCAAGATGCGGGGGTAAGCTGCGAGCAGTACTTC.

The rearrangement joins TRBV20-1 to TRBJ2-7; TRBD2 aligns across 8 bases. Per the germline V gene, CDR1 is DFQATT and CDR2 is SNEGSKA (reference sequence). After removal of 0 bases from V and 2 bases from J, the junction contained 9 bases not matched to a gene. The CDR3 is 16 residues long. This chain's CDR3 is CSARDRGAGDPYEQYF. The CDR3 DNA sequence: TGCAGTGCTAGAGATCGAGGAGCGGGGGACCCCTACGAGCAGTACTTC.

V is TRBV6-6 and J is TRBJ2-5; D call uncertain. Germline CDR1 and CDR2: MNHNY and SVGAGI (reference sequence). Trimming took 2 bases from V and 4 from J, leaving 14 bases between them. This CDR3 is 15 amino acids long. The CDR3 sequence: CASSYVDTAPETQYF. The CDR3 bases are TGTGCCAGCAGTTACGTCGATACAGCCCCAGAGACCCAGTACTTC.

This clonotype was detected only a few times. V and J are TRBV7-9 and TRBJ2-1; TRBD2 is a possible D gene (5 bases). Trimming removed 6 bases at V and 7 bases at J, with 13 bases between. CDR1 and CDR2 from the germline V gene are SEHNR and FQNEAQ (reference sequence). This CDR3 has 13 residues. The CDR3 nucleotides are TGTGCCAGCAGATCGGACTCGGTGAATGAGCAGTTCTTC. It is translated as CASRSDSVNEQFF.

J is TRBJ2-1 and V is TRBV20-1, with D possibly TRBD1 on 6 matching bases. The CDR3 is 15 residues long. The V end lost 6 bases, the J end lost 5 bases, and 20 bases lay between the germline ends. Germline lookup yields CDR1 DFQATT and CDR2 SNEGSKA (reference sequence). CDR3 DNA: TGCAGTGCCAGGGGCGTGGCAGGGGCTAACAATGAGCAGTTCTTC. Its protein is CSARGVAGANNEQFF.

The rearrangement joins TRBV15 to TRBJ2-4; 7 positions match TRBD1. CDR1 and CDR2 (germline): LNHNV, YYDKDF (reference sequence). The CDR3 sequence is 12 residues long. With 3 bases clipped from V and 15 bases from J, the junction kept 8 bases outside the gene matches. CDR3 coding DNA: TGTGCCACCAGCAGCTTGACAGGGTCTTTGTACTTC. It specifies CATSSLTGSLYF.

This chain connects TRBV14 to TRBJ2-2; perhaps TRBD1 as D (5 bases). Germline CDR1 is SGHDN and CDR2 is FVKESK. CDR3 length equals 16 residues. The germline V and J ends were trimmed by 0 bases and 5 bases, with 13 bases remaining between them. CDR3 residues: CASSQDLAGRTGELFF. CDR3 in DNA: TGTGCCAGCAGCCAAGATCTGGCAGGGCGAACCGGGGAGCTGTTTTTT. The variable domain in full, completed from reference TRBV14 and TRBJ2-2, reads EAGVTQFPSHSVIEKGQTVTLRCDPISGHDNLYWYRRVMGKEIKFLLHFVKESKQDESGMPNNRFLAERTGGTYSTLKVQPAELEDSGVYFCASSQDLAGRTGELFFGEGSRLTVL.

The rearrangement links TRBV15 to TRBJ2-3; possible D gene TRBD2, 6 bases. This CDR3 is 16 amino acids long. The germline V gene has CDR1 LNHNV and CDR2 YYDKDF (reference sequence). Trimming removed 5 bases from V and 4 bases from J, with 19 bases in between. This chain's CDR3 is CATSGYSSELADTQYF. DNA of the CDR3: TGTGCCACCAGCGGATATTCTAGCGAACTAGCAGATACGCAGTATTTT.

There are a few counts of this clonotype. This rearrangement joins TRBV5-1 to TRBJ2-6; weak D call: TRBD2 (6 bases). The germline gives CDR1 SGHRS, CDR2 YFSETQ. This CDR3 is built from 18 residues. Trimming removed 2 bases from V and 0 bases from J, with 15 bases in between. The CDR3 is CASSFGQGLTSGANVLTF. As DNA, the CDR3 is TGCGCCAGCAGCTTTGGCCAGGGACTCACCTCTGGGGCCAACGTCCTGACTTTC.

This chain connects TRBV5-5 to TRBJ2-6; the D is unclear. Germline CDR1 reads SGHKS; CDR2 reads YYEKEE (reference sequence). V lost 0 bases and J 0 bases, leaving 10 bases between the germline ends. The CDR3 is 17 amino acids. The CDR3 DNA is TGTGCCAGCAGCTTGGTACGGATTGGCTCTGGGGCCAACGTCCTGACTTTC. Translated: CASSLVRIGSGANVLTF.

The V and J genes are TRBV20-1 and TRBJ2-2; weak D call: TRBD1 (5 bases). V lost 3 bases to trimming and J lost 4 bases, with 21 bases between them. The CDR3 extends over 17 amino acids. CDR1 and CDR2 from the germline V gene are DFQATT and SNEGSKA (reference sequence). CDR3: CSASPVGRAFSTGELFF. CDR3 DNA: TGCAGTGCTAGTCCTGTCGGCAGGGCTTTCTCCACCGGGGAGCTGTTTTTT.

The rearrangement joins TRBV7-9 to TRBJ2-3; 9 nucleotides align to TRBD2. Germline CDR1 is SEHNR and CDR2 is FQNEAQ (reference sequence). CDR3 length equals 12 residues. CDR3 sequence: CSSGASTDTQYF. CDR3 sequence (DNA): TGTTCTAGCGGGGCGAGCACAGATACGCAGTATTTT. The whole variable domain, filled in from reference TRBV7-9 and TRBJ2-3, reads DTGVSQNPRHKITKRGQNVTFRCDPISEHNRLYWYRQTLGQGPEFLTYFQNEAQLEKSRLLSDRFSAERPKGSFSTLEIQRTEQGDSAMYLCSSGASTDTQYFGPGTRLTVL.

The CDR3 DNA reads as TGTGCCAGCAGCGTAAGGCCGGGAGGAGATACGCAGTATTTT. Translating it yields CASSVRPGGDTQYF. The chain couples TRBV6-5 to TRBJ2-3; 7 bases align to TRBD2. The trim removed 6 bases at V and 5 bases at J, leaving 8 bases unmatched. CDR3 length: 14 amino acids. Germline V gene lookup returns CDR1 MNHEY and CDR2 SVGAGI.

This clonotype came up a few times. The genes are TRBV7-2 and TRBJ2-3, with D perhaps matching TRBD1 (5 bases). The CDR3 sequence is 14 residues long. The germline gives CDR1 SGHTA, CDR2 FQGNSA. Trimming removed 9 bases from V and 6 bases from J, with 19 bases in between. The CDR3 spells CASRAGLSIDTQYF. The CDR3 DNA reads TGTGCCAGTAGGGCAGGGCTCTCCATCGATACGCAGTATTTT.

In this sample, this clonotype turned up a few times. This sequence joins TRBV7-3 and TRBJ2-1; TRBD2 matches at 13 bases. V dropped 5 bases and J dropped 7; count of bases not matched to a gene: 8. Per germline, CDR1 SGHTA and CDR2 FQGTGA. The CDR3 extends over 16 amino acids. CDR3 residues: CASSRLAGGAGNEQFF. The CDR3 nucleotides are TGTGCCAGCAGCCGACTAGCGGGGGGTGCTGGGAATGAGCAGTTCTTC. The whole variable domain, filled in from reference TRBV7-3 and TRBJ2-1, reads GAGVSQTPSNKVTEKGKYVELRCDPISGHTALYWYRQSLGQGPEFLIYFQGTGAADDSGLPNDRFFAVRPEGSVSTLKIQRTERGDSAVYLCASSRLAGGAGNEQFFGPGTRLTVL.

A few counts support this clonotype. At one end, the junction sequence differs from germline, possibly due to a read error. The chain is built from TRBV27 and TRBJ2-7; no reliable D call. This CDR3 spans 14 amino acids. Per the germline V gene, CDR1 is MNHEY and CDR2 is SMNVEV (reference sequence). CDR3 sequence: CASRVNSISSEQYF. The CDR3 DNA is TGTGCCAGCCGGGTAAATAGTATCTCCTCCGAGCAGTACTTC.